This T cell receptor beta chain was retrieved from a study of control samples from healthy donors and cancer patients. Assay: immunoSEQ multiplex PCR; the TCRdb copy retains only in-frame clones and omits some. Of approximately 150,000 clones in the sample, approximately 94% were seen once. CDR3 length: 16 amino acids. CDR1 and CDR2 (germline): SGDLS, YYNGEE. Trimming pared 3 bases from V and 2 bases from J, leaving 16 bases between. This chain connects TRBV9 to TRBJ2-3; D call uncertain. This TCR was sampled from a woman aged 18-30 years in good health. The sample was blood. The CDR3 is CASSATGGAATDTQYF. CDR3 in DNA: TGTGCCAGCAGCGCGACGGGCGGAGCCGCCACAGATACGCAGTATTTT.